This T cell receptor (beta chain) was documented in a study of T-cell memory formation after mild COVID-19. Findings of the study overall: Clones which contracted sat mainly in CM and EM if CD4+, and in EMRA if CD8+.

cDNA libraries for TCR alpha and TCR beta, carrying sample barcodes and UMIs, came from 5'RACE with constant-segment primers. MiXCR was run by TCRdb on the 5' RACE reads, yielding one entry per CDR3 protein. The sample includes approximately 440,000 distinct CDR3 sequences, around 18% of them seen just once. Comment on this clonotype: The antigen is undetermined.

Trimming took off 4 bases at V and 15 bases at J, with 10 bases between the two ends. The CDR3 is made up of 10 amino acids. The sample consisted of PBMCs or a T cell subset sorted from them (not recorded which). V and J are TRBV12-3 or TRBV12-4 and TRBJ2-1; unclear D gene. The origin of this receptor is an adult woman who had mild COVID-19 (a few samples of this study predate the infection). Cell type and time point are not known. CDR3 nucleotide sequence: TGTGCCAGCAGTTCGGGCGAGTGGTTCTTC. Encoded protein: CASSSGEWFF.